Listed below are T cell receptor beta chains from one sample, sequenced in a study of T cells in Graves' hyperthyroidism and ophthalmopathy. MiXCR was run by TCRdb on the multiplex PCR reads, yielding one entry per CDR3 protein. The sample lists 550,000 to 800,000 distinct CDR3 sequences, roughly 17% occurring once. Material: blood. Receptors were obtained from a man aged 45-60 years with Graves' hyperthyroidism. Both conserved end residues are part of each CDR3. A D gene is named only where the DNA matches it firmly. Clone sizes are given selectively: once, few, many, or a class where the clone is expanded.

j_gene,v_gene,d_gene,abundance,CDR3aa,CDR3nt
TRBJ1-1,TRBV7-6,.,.,CASSLGGVFTEAFF,TGTGCCAGCAGCTTAGGGGGGGTTTTTACTGAAGCTTTCTTT
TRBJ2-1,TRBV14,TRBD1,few,CASSPTGPDYNEQFF,TGTGCCAGCTCCCCGACAGGGCCCGACTACAATGAGCAGTTCTTC
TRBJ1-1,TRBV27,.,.,CASSREAMNTEAFF,TGTGCCAGCAGTCGGGAGGCCATGAACACTGAAGCTTTCTTT
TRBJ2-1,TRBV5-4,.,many,CASSSGLSVVDEQFF,TGTGCCAGCAGCTCTGGACTTTCCGTGGTGGATGAGCAGTTCTTC
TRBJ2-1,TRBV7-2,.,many,CASSLALLGGEQFF,TGTGCCAGCAGCTTAGCGCTCCTGGGCGGTGAGCAGTTCTTC
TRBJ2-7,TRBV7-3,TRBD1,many,CASGRDRGHEQYF,TGTGCCAGCGGCCGGGACAGGGGCCACGAGCAGTACTTC
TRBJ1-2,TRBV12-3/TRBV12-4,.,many,CASRSAGTGIYGYTF,TGTGCCAGCAGGTCCGCCGGGACGGGAATCTATGGCTACACCTTC
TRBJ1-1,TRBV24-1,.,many,CATSDSRVSTEAFF,TGTGCCACCAGTGATTCTAGGGTGAGCACTGAAGCTTTCTTT
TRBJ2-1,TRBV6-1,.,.,CASSEGVGLYNEQFF,TGTGCCAGCAGTGAAGGGGTCGGCCTATACAATGAGCAGTTCTTC
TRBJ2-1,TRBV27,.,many,CASSLFTGGNEQFF,TGTGCCAGCAGTTTATTCACCGGGGGCAATGAGCAGTTCTTC
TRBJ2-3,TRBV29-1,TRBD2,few,CSVVVAGLDTQYF,TGCAGCGTTGTAGTAGCGGGACTAGATACGCAGTATTTT
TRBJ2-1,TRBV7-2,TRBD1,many,CASSYTGTGGHLRQFF,TGTGCCAGCAGCTACACCGGGACAGGGGGCCATCTAAGGCAGTTCTTC
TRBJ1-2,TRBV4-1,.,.,CASSQDFGTYGYTF,TGCGCCAGCAGCCAAGATTTCGGGACTTATGGCTACACCTTC
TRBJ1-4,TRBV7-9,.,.,CASSAQGANEKLFF,TGTGCCAGCAGTGCACAGGGTGCTAATGAAAAACTGTTTTTT
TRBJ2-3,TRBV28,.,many,CASSPEPTTDTQYF,TGTGCCAGCTCCCCCGAACCAACCACAGATACGCAGTATTTT
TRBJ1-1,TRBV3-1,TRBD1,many,CASSQRTGATEAFF,TGTGCCAGCAGCCAACGGACAGGGGCCACTGAAGCTTTCTTT
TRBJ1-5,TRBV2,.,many,CASSEGGRGSNQPQHF,TGTGCCAGCAGTGAGGGGGGTAGGGGAAGCAATCAGCCCCAGCATTTT
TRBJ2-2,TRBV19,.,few,CASSIVGTSLHTGELFF,TGTGCCAGTAGTATAGTCGGGACCTCGTTGCACACCGGGGAGCTGTTTTTT
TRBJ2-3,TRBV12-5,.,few,CASGLSGGTDTQYF,TGTGCTAGTGGTCTATCTGGCGGCACAGATACGCAGTATTTT
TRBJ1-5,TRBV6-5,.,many,CASSYSGGRNQPQHF,TGTGCCAGCAGTTACTCGGGGGGACGCAATCAGCCCCAGCATTTT
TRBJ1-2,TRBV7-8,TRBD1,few,CASSLRRGQAGHGYTF,TGTGCCAGCAGCTTACGGAGGGGGCAGGCGGGCCATGGCTACACCTTC
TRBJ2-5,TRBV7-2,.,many,CASSLAAGLNTQYF,TGTGCCAGCAGCTTAGCGGCAGGGCTGAATACCCAGTACTTC
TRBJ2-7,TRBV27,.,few,CASSPPHLYEQYF,TGTGCCAGCAGTCCACCACACCTATACGAGCAGTACTTC
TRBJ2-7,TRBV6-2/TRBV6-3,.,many,CASSYSSGMSEQYF,TGTGCCAGCAGTTACTCCTCAGGGATGAGCGAGCAGTACTTC
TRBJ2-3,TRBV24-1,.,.,CATSDKGEESDTQYF,TGTGCCACCAGTGACAAAGGGGAAGAATCAGATACGCAGTATTTT
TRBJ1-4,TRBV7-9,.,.,CASSLLARNEKLFF,TGTGCCAGCAGCTTGCTGGCCCGTAATGAAAAACTGTTTTTT
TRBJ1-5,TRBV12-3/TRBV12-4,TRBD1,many,CASSLRDRGRDQPQHF,TGTGCCAGCAGTTTAAGGGACAGGGGTCGTGATCAGCCCCAGCATTTT
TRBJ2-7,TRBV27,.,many,CASSSRAGTYEQYF,TGTGCCAGCAGTTCCCGCGCGGGAACCTACGAGCAGTACTTC
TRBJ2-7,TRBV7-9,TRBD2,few,CASSPRRAGSYEQYF,TGTGCCAGCAGCCCCCGTAGAGCGGGATCTTACGAGCAGTACTTC
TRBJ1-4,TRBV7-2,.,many,CASSPIPPQKLFF,TGTGCCAGCAGCCCGATCCCTCCGCAAAAACTGTTTTTT
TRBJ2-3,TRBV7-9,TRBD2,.,CASSLGGLASVTDTQYF,TGTGCCAGCAGCTTAGGGGGACTAGCGTCAGTCACAGATACGCAGTATTTT
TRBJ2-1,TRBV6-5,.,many,CASSYPTSSSRGYNEQFF,TGTGCCAGCAGTTACCCGACGTCCAGTTCCAGAGGCTACAATGAGCAGTTCTTC
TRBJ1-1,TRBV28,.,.,CASSLKQALNTEAFF,TGTGCCAGCAGTTTAAAACAGGCCTTAAACACTGAAGCTTTCTTT
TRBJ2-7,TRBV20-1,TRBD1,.,CSVITGAYEQYF,TGCAGCGTTATTACAGGGGCCTACGAGCAGTACTTC
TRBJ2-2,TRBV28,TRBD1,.,CASSYRGSNTGELFF,TGTGCCAGCAGCTACAGGGGCTCGAACACCGGGGAGCTGTTTTTT
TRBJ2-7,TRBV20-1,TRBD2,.,CSASHSGRATYEQYF,TGCAGTGCTAGCCATAGCGGGAGGGCGACCTACGAGCAGTACTTC
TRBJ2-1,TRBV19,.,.,CASSLLAQSSYNEQFF,TGTGCCAGTAGTTTGCTAGCGCAGAGCTCCTACAATGAGCAGTTCTTC
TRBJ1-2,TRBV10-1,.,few,CASSEEGSFVGGYTF,TGCGCCAGCAGTGAGGAGGGGAGTTTTGTCGGTGGCTACACCTTC